This T cell receptor (beta chain) was documented in a study of cytomegalovirus exposure and HLA in healthy donors. Primers: 60 Vbeta forward and 13 Jbeta reverse. Generated by immunoSEQ multiplex PCR, the TCRdb table keeps only in-frame clones and is missing some. The data contain about 150,000 clones, about 60% of them singletons. Findings and caveats of the study: Presence/absence analyses rested on an assumption that sequencing depth was roughly uniform across donors. Researchers catalogued 150 or so TCR beta chains as cytomegalovirus-associated. Some public TCRs appeared in many individuals, while most sequences were rare.

This clone appeared a few times. Its antigen is undetermined. Germline V gives CDR1 SGHDT, CDR2 YYEEEE. V lost 4 bases and J lost 6, with 5 bases in between. The CDR3 contains 11 residues. The chain recombines TRBV5-6 with TRBJ2-1; D is uncertain. The sample comprised PBMCs. The receptor comes from an older woman in good health and CMV-seropositive. DNA of the CDR3: TGTGCCAGCAGCCTTCTCAATGAGCAGTTCTTC. It yields the protein CASSLLNEQFF. The whole variable domain, filled in from reference TRBV5-6 and TRBJ2-1, reads DAGVTQSPTHLIKTRGQQVTLRCSPKSGHDTVSWYQQALGQGPQFIFQYYEEEERQRGNFPDRFSGHQFPNYSSELNVNALLLGDSALYLCASSLLNEQFFGPGTRLTVL.